This entry lists 9 T cell receptor beta chains sequenced from one sample in a study of cytomegalovirus exposure and HLA in healthy donors. Researchers ran the PCR with 60 Vbeta and 13 Jbeta primers. Assay: immunoSEQ multiplex PCR; the TCRdb copy retains only in-frame clones and omits some. In the table there are about 76,000 clones, roughly 85% of which are singletons. The sequencing input was PBMCs. These receptors were collected from a man under 40 in good health and CMV-seronegative.

A note on this clone: This same CDR3 is encoded by further DNA sequences in the sample. This sequence joins TRBV18 and TRBJ1-1; D is undetermined. CDR1 is KGHSH, CDR2 LQKENI, per germline. The V end was cut by 2 bases, the J end by 0 bases, with 4 bases between. The CDR3 covers 13 residues. The CDR3 spells CASSPGLNTEAFF. For the CDR3, the DNA is TGTGCCAGCTCACCAGGGCTGAACACTGAAGCTTTCTTT.

This clone has only one observation. The rearrangement joins TRBV6-1 to TRBJ2-1; 8 bases fit TRBD1. The CDR3 covers 14 residues. V trimming: 6 bases; J trimming: 2 bases; junction bases outside the gene matches: 3. The germline V gene encodes CDR1 MNHNS and CDR2 SASEGT. The CDR3 is CASRQGGTYNEQFF. In nucleotides, the CDR3 is TGTGCCAGCAGACAGGGGGGAACCTACAATGAGCAGTTCTTC.

V and J are TRBV30 and TRBJ1-2; D perhaps matches TRBD1 (6 bases). V shed 2 bases and J shed 4 bases, with 14 bases lying between them. Germline loops: CDR1 GTSNPN, CDR2 SVGIG (reference sequence). CDR3 length: 14 amino acids. The CDR3 DNA is TGTGCCTGGAGTTGGGGGGGCGCAAGCTATGGCTACACCTTC. This translates into CAWSWGGASYGYTF. The full variable domain, with the rest looked up from reference TRBV30 and TRBJ1-2, is SQTIHQWPATLVQPVGSPLSLECTVEGTSNPNLYWYRQAAGRGLQLLFYSVGIGQISSEVPQNLSASRPQDRQFILSSKKLLLSDSGFYLCAWSWGGASYGYTFGSGTRLTVV.

The chain links TRBV7-9 to TRBJ2-7, with 7 positions matching TRBD2. The CDR3 extends over 14 amino acids. CDR1 is SEHNR, CDR2 FQNEAQ, per germline (reference sequence). Trimming removed 5 bases from V and 2 bases from J; junction bases left unmatched: 6. The CDR3 DNA follows: TGTGCCAGCAGCCCTAAGGGAGGGCCCTACGAGCAGTACTTC. It translates to CASSPKGGPYEQYF.

This sequence joins TRBV6-6 and TRBJ2-1, with 8 bases identical to TRBD1. The CDR3 contains 15 residues. V shed 7 bases and J 7 bases; nucleotides not matched to a gene: 12. The V gene's germline CDR1 is MNHNY and CDR2 SVGAGI (reference sequence). CDR3 DNA: TGTGCCAGCACCGTACGGGGACAGGTTCCTAATGAGCAGTTCTTC. Protein product: CASTVRGQVPNEQFF.

V and J are TRBV19 and TRBJ2-3; unclear D gene. This CDR3 is built from 13 residues. CDR1 and CDR2 (germline): LNHDA, SQIVND (reference sequence). V lost 6 bases, J lost 1 base, and 8 bases lay in between. CDR3 amino acids: CASRPSGTDTQYF. CDR3 DNA sequence: TGTGCCAGTAGGCCATCAGGCACAGATACGCAGTATTTT.

This chain connects TRBV5-1 to TRBJ2-5; the match to TRBD2 covers 14 bases. V gave up 5 bases and J gave up 5 bases; unmatched junction bases: 5. The CDR3 sequence is 15 residues long. Per germline, CDR1 SGHRS and CDR2 YFSETQ. CDR3 in DNA: TGCGCCAGCAGGGACGGACTAGCGGGGGGTGAGACCCAGTACTTC. Amino acid sequence: CASRDGLAGGETQYF.

The rearrangement links TRBV30 to TRBJ1-4; the D is unclear. Trimming shortened V by 2 bases and J by 6 bases, and 10 bases separated the two germline ends. CDR1 and CDR2 (germline): GTSNPN, SVGIG (reference sequence). The CDR3 runs 13 residues. The CDR3 region has the DNA TGTGCCTGGAGTCTGGGAGGACATGAAAAACTGTTTTTT. Its translation is CAWSLGGHEKLFF.

The gene calls are TRBV30 and TRBJ2-3, with 11 positions matching TRBD1. Germline V gene lookup returns CDR1 GTSNPN and CDR2 SVGIG (reference sequence). The V segment lost 4 bases and the J segment 4 bases; nucleotides outside the gene matches: 4. The CDR3 has 14 residues. CDR3 in amino acids: CAWKAGQGADTQYF. For the CDR3, the DNA is TGTGCCTGGAAAGCGGGACAGGGGGCAGATACGCAGTATTTT.